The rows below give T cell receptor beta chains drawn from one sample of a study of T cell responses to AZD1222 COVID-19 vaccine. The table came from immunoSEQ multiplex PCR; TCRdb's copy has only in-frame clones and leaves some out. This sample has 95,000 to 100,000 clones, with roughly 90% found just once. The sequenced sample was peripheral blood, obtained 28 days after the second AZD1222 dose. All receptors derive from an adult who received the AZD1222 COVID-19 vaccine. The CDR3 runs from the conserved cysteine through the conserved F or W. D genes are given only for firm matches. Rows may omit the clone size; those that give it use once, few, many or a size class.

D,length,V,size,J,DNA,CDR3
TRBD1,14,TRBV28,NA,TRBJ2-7,TGTGCCAGCAGGCCCGGACAGGGTTTTTACGAGCAGTACTTC,CASRPGQGFYEQYF
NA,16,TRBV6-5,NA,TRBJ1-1,TGTGCCAGCAGTTACGGTTGGCAGACCTTTGACACTGAAGCTTTCTTT,CASSYGWQTFDTEAFF
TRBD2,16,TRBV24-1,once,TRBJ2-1,TGTGCCACCAGTGCCCCCGGACTAGCGGAGGGCAATGAGCAGTTCTTC,CATSAPGLAEGNEQFF
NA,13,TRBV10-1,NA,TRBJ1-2,TGCGCCAGCAGTACGTGGGGGAACTATGGCTACACCTTC,CASSTWGNYGYTF
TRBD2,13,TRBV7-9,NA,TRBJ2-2,TGTGCCAGCCAAGCGGGAGCGACCGGGGAGCTGTTTTTT,CASQAGATGELFF
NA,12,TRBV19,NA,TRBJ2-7,TGTGCCAGTAGCCCTCGAGGATACGAGCAGTACTTC,CASSPRGYEQYF
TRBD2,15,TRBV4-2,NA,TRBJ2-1,TGTGCCAGCAGCCAAGAACTAGCGGGGGGTTCGGGGCAGTTCTTC,CASSQELAGGSGQFF
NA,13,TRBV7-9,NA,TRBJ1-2,TGTGCCAGCAGTCCCGGGACAAACTATGGCTACACCTTC,CASSPGTNYGYTF
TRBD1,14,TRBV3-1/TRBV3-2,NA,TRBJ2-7,TGTGCCAGCAGCATACGGACAGGGGCCTACGAGCAGTACTTC,CASSIRTGAYEQYF
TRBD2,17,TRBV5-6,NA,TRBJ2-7,TGTGCCAGCAGCTTGCTAGCGGGAGCTAGGAGCGCCTACGAGCAGTACTTC,CASSLLAGARSAYEQYF
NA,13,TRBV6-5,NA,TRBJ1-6,TGTGCCAGCAGGGGAGCGAATAATTCACCCCTCCACTTT,CASRGANNSPLHF
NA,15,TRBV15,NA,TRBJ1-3,TGTGCCACCAGTTCATCCCTGGGGGGTGGGAACACCATATATTTT,CATSSSLGGGNTIYF
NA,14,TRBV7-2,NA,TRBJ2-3,TGTGCCAGCAGCCCATGGAGCGATAGAGATACGCAGTATTTT,CASSPWSDRDTQYF
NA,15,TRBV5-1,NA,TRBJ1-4,TGCGCCAGCAGCATACAGGGAGGGAGTAATGAAAAACTGTTTTTT,CASSIQGGSNEKLFF
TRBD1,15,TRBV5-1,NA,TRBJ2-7,TGCGCCAGCAGCTCGTGGGACAGGGAAAGGGAGGAGCAGTACTTC,CASSSWDREREEQYF
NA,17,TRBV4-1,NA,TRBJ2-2,TGCGCCAGCAGCCCGAATGTGGGGGGTAGAAACACCGGGGAGCTGTTTTTT,CASSPNVGGRNTGELFF
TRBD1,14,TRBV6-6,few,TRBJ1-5,TGTGCCAGCAGTCTAACGACAGGGAATCAGCCCCAGCATTTT,CASSLTTGNQPQHF
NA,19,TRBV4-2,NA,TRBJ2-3,TGTGCCAGCAGCCATCCCCAACTAGCGGCGGGAGGACAGGGAGATACGCAGTATTTT,CASSHPQLAAGGQGDTQYF
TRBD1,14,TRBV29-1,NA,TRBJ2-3,TGCAGCGCAGGACCGGGACAGAGCACAGATACGCAGTATTTT,CSAGPGQSTDTQYF
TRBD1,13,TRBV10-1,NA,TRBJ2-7,TGCGCCAGCAGTGCTAACAGGGGTCTTGGGCAGTACTTC,CASSANRGLGQYF
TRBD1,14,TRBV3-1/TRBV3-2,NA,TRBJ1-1,TGTGCCAGCAGTCGTACAGGGGGGAATACTGAAGCTTTCTTT,CASSRTGGNTEAFF
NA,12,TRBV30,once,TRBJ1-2,TGTGCCTGGAGAATTTCTGGGGCTGGCTACACCTTC,CAWRISGAGYTF
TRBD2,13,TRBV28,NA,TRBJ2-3,TGTGCCAGCACCCTGCGGGAGACAGATACGCAGTATTTT,CASTLRETDTQYF
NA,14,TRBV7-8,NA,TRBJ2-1,TGTGCCAGCAGCTTCTCCGGATGGGGAAATGAGCAGTTCTTC,CASSFSGWGNEQFF
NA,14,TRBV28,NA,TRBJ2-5,TGTGCCAGCAGTTATAACAGGGAGTGGGAGACCCAGTACTTC,CASSYNREWETQYF
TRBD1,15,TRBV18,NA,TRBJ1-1,TGTGCCAGCTCGTCGCGCGGACAGGGGGACACTGAAGCTTTCTTT,CASSSRGQGDTEAFF
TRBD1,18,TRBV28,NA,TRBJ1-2,TGTGCCAGCAGATCTATGTGGGACAGCACCCTAGCTAACTATGGCTACACCTTC,CASRSMWDSTLANYGYTF
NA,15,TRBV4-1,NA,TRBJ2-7,TGCGCCAGCAGCCGATTGCCAGGGGTCTGGTACGAGCAGTACTTC,CASSRLPGVWYEQYF
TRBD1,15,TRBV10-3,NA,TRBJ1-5,TGTGCCATCAGTGAGAAACAGACAGGGCGGGTGTCCCAGCATTTT,CAISEKQTGRVSQHF
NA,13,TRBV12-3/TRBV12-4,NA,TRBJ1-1,TGTGCCAGCAGTTTAGCGGAGGGAACTGAAGCTTTCTTT,CASSLAEGTEAFF
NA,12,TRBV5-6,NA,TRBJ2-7,TGTGCCAGCAGCTCTAATACCTACGAGCAGTACTTC,CASSSNTYEQYF
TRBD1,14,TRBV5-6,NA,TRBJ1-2,TGTGCCAGCAGCCTCGGACAGGGCGGCTATGGCTACACCTTC,CASSLGQGGYGYTF
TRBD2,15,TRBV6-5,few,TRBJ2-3,TGTGCCAGCAGTCGGACTAGCGGGGAGGTAGATACGCAGTATTTT,CASSRTSGEVDTQYF
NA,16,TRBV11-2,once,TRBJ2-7,TGTGCCAGCAGCCCCATTGGGGGCTTTAAGCGATACGAGCAGTACTTC,CASSPIGGFKRYEQYF
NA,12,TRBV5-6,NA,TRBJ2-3,TGTGCCAGCAGCTCCCCCGTGGATACGCAGTATTTT,CASSSPVDTQYF
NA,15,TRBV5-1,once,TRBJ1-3,TGCGCCAGCAGCTACGGGGGCACCTCTGGAAACACCATATATTTT,CASSYGGTSGNTIYF
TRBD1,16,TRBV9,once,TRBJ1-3,TGTGCCAGCAGCGGGACAGGGTCTTCTTCTGGAAACACCATATATTTT,CASSGTGSSSGNTIYF
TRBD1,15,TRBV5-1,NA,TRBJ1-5,TGCGCCAGCAGCGCGGGACAGGGGCCCCATCAGCCCCAGCATTTT,CASSAGQGPHQPQHF
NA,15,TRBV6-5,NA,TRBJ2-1,TGTGCCAGCAGTTACTCGCATCTTGTCAGAGGCGAGCAGTTCTTC,CASSYSHLVRGEQFF
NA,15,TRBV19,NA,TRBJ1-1,TGTGCCAGTAGTACAGGAACAGGGTTTAACACTGAAGCTTTCTTT,CASSTGTGFNTEAFF
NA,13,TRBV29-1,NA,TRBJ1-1,TGCAGCGTTGAAGATGGCAGGGGAACTGAAGCTTTCTTT,CSVEDGRGTEAFF
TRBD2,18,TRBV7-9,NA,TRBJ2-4,TGTGCCAGCAGCTGGGGACTAGCCGACCACCTAGCCAAAAACATTCAGTACTTC,CASSWGLADHLAKNIQYF
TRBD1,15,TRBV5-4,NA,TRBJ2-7,TGTGCCAGCAGCCCGGGACAGGGGAGCTCCTACGAGCAGTACTTC,CASSPGQGSSYEQYF
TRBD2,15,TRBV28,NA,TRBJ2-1,TGTGCCAGCAGTTTAGTTTCTAGCGGATACAATGAGCAGTTCTTC,CASSLVSSGYNEQFF
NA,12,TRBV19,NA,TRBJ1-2,TGTGCCAGTAGGCCGGGACGGACGTCCTACACCTTC,CASRPGRTSYTF
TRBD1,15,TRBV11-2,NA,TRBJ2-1,TGTGCCAGCAGCTCGCAATCAGGGGGTTACAATGAGCAGTTCTTC,CASSSQSGGYNEQFF
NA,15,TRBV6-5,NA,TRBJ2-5,TGTGCCAGCAGTTACTCGAGGGTCCAGGGAGAGACCCAGTACTTC,CASSYSRVQGETQYF
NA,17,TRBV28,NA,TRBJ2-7,TGTGCCAGCAGTTTGTCGCAGGTAGGGCGGAGTCCCTACGAGCAGTACTTC,CASSLSQVGRSPYEQYF
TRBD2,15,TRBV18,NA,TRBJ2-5,TGTGCCAGCTCACCTCCCCTAGCGGGAGGGGAGACCCAGTACTTC,CASSPPLAGGETQYF